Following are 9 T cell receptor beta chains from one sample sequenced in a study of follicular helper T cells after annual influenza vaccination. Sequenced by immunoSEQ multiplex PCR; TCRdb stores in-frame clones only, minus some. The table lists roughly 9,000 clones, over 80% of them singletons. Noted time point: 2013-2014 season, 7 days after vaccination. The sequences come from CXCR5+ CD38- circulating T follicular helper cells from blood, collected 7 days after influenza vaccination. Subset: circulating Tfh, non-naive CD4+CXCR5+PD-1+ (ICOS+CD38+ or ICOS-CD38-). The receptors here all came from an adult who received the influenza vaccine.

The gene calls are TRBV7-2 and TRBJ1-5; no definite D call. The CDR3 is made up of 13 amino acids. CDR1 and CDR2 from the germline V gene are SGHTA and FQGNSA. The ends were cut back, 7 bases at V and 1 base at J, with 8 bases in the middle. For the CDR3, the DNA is TGTGCCAGCAATACAGAGAGCAATCAGCCCCAGCATTTT. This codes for CASNTESNQPQHF. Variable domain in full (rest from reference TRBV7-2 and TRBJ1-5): GAGVSQSPSNKVTEKGKDVELRCDPISGHTALYWYRQSLGQGLEFLIYFQGNSAPDKSGLPSDRFSAERTGGSVSTLTIQRTQQEDSAVYLCASNTESNQPQHFGDGTRLSIL.

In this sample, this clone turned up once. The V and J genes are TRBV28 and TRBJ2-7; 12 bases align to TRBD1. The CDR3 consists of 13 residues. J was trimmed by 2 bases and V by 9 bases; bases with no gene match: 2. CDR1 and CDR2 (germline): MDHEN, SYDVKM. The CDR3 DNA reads TGTGCCAGTGGGACAGGGGGCGCCTACGAGCAGTACTTC. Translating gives CASGTGGAYEQYF.

The CDR3 is CASSLGTAGTGNEQFF. CDR3 in DNA: TGTGCCAGCAGCTTAGGAACCGCGGGGACGGGTAATGAGCAGTTCTTC. V usage is TRBV11-1 and J usage is TRBJ2-1; the D gene is possibly TRBD2 (6 bases). Germline V gene data show CDR1 as SGHAT and CDR2 as FQDESV (reference sequence). Trimming stripped 1 base from V and 7 bases from J, with 17 bases between. The CDR3 contains 16 residues.

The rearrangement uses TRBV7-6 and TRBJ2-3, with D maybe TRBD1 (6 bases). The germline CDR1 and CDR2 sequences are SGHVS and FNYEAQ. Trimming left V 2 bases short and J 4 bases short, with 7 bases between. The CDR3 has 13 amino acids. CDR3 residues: CASSLKGADTQYF. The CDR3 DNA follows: TGTGCCAGCAGCTTAAAGGGGGCAGATACGCAGTATTTT.

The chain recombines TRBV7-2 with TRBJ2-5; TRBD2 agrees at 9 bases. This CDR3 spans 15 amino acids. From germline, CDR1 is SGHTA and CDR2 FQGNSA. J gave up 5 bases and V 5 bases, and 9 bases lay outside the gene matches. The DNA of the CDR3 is TGTGCCAGCAGCCCCCAGAGGCGGGAGGGGGAGACCCAGTACTTC. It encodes CASSPQRREGETQYF. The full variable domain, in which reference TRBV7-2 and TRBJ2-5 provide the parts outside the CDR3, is GAGVSQSPSNKVTEKGKDVELRCDPISGHTALYWYRQSLGQGLEFLIYFQGNSAPDKSGLPSDRFSAERTGGSVSTLTIQRTQQEDSAVYLCASSPQRREGETQYFGPGTRLLVL.

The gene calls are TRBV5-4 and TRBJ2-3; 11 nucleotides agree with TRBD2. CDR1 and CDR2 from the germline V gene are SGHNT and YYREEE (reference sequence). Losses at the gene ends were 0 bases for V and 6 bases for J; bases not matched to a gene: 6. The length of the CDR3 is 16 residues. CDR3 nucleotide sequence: TGTGCCAGCAGCTTGGTTAGCGGGGGGGCCGAGGATACGCAGTATTTT. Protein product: CASSLVSGGAEDTQYF.

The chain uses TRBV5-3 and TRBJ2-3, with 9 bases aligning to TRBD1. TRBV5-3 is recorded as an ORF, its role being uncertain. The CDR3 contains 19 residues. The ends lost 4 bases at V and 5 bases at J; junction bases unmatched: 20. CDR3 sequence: CARSVHLPQGQGKGDTQYF. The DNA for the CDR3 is TGTGCCAGAAGCGTACACTTACCCCAGGGACAGGGTAAAGGAGATACGCAGTATTTT.

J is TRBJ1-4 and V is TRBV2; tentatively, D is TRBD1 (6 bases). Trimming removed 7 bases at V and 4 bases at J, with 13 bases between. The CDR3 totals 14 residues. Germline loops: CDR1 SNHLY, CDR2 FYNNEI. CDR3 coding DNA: TGTGCCAGCAAAATGGGGGCTAATAATGAAAAACTGTTTTTT. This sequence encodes CASKMGANNEKLFF. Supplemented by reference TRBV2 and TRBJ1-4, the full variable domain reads EPEVTQTPSHQVTQMGQEVILRCVPISNHLYFYWYRQILGQKVEFLVSFYNNEISEKSEIFDDQFSVERPDGSNFTLKIRSTKLEDSAMYFCASKMGANNEKLFFGSGTQLSVL.

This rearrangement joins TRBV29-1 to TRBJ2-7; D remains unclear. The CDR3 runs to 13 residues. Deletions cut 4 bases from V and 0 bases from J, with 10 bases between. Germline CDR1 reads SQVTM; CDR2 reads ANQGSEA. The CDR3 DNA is TGCAGCGTTGCACAGCATCCCTCCTACGAGCAGTACTTC. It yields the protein CSVAQHPSYEQYF.